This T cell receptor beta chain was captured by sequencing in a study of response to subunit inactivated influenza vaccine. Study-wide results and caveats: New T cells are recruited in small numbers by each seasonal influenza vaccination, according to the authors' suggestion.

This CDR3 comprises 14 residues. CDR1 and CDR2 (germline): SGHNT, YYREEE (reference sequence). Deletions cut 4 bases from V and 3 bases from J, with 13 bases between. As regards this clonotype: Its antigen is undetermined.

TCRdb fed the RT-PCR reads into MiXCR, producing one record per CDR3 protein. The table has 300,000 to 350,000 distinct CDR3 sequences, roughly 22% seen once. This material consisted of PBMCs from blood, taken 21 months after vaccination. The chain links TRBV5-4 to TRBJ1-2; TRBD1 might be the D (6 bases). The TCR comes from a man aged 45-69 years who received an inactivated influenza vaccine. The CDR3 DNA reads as TGTGCCAGCAGCCCGCCAAGGGGGGACTATGGCTACACCTTC. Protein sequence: CASSPPRGDYGYTF.